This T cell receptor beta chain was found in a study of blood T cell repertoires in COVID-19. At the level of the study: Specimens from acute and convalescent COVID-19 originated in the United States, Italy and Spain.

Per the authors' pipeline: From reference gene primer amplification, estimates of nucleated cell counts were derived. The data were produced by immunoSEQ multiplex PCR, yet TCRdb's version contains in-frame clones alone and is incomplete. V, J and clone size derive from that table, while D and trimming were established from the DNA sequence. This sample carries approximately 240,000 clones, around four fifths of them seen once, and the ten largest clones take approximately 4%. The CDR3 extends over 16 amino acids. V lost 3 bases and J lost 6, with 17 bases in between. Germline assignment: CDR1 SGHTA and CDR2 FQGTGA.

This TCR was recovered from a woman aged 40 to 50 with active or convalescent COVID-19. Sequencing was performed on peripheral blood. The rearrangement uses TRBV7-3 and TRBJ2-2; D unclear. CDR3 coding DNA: TGTGCCAGCAGCTTCTTAGGAGCCAACTCTCCCGGGGAGCTGTTTTTT. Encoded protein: CASSFLGANSPGELFF.